Listed below are T cell receptor beta chains from one sample, sequenced in a study of shared clonotypes between healthy human individuals. Profiling relied on immunoSEQ multiplex PCR, and the TCRdb table lists in-frame clones only, not all of them. The table lists 2 million to 2.5 million clones, roughly 93% of them singletons, with 0.39% in the top ten. The source material was naive CD4+ T cells from PBMCs. The receptors come from a man aged 18 to 35 in good health. Some clones in this sample may be carry-over from other donors' samples. CDR3s include the opening cysteine and the closing phenylalanine or tryptophan. A D gene is named only where the DNA matches it firmly. Clone size appears in some rows only: once, few, many, or a class for an expanded clone.

>once|15|NA|TRBJ1-1|TRBV10-3
CAISEEGGRGTEAFF
TGTGCCATCAGTGAGGAGGGCGGGAGAGGCACTGAAGCTTTCTTT
>NA|16|NA|TRBJ2-1|TRBV5-4
CASSLTGQSAYNEQFF
TGTGCCAGCAGCCTCACCGGACAGTCCGCCTACAATGAGCAGTTCTTC
>NA|14|NA|TRBJ2-6|TRBV11-3
CASSLGTNANVLTF
TGTGCCAGCAGCTTGGGGACAAACGCCAACGTCCTGACTTTC
>NA|12|NA|TRBJ1-1|TRBV2
CASRVHGTEAFF
TGTGCCAGCAGGGTTCACGGCACTGAAGCTTTCTTT
>NA|13|NA|TRBJ2-1|TRBV4-2
CASSQVGEYEQFF
TGTGCCAGCAGCCAAGTTGGGGAATATGAGCAGTTCTTC
>few|14|NA|TRBJ1-1|TRBV7-9
CASSPRAIGTEAFF
TGTGCCAGCAGCCCTAGGGCCATTGGAACTGAAGCTTTCTTT
>NA|16|TRBD1|TRBJ1-4|TRBV5-1
CASSSGTAATNEKLFF
TGCGCCAGCAGCTCTGGGACAGCCGCAACTAATGAAAAACTGTTTTTT
>NA|13|NA|TRBJ1-2|TRBV28
CASSLGRARGYTF
TGTGCCAGCAGTTTAGGACGAGCCCGTGGCTACACCTTC
>NA|14|NA|TRBJ1-5|TRBV28
CASSLRRVGQPQHF
TGTGCCAGCAGTTTAAGACGGGTAGGTCAGCCCCAGCATTTT
>NA|15|TRBD1|TRBJ1-5|TRBV19
CASTTATGSNQPQHF
TGTGCCAGTACAACCGCGACAGGGTCCAATCAGCCCCAGCATTTT
>NA|13|NA|TRBJ2-3|TRBV29-1
CSVEMGIGDTQYF
TGCAGCGTTGAAATGGGTATAGGAGATACGCAGTATTTT
>NA|15|NA|TRBJ2-1|TRBV5-1
CASSLNTAGHGEQFF
TGCGCCAGCAGCTTAAACACCGCCGGACACGGTGAGCAGTTCTTC
>NA|14|TRBD1|TRBJ2-7|TRBV29-1
CSVTRGTGANEQYF
TGCAGCGTCACCCGGGGGACAGGGGCGAACGAGCAGTACTTC
>NA|13|NA|TRBJ2-3|TRBV29-1
CSVEKRGTDTQYF
TGCAGCGTTGAGAAGCGGGGCACAGATACGCAGTATTTT
>NA|16|NA|TRBJ2-3|TRBV5-1
CASSPGTAVSTDTQYF
TGCGCCAGCAGCCCGGGGACGGCCGTAAGCACAGATACGCAGTATTTT
>NA|12|NA|TRBJ2-5|TRBV6-5
CASSNGRETQYF
TGTGCCAGCAGTAACGGACGGGAGACCCAGTACTTC
>NA|13|NA|TRBJ1-3|TRBV7-2
CASSPGGGNTIYF
TGTGCCAGCAGCCCCGGGGGCGGAAACACCATATATTTT
>NA|13|TRBD1|TRBJ1-2|TRBV10-3
CAIWAGGDYGYTF
TGTGCCATCTGGGCAGGGGGCGACTATGGCTACACCTTC
>NA|16|TRBD1|TRBJ1-3|TRBV9
CASSVGTGSSGNTIYF
TGTGCCAGCAGTGTCGGGACAGGGTCCTCTGGAAACACCATATATTTT
>few|16|TRBD1|TRBJ1-5|TRBV7-9
CASSSRGTGGPQPQHF
TGTGCCAGCAGCTCGCGAGGGACAGGAGGGCCTCAGCCCCAGCATTTT